This record looks at one T cell receptor (beta chain) sequence and its context. The data originate from a study of blood T cell repertoires in COVID-19. Overall study: The samples span acute and convalescent COVID-19 from the United States, Italy and Spain. The cDNA or gDNA used as material had been derived from T cells, B-cell-depleted T cells, or PBMCs.

The CDR3 has 12 amino acids. Germline-derived CDR1 and CDR2 are ENHRY and SYGVKD. The V and J ends lost 10 bases and 3 bases respectively, with 10 bases between them. Generated by immunoSEQ multiplex PCR, the TCRdb table keeps only in-frame clones and is missing some. This table holds some 130,000 clones, over 85% found once. The chain uses TRBV10-3 and TRBJ2-1, with D perhaps TRBD2 (5 bases). The sequencing input was peripheral blood. This receptor was identified in a man in his sixties with COVID-19, enrolled during active disease. This CDR3 reads CATSRDYNEQFF. CDR3 coding DNA: TGTGCCACCAGCCGGGACTACAATGAGCAGTTCTTC.